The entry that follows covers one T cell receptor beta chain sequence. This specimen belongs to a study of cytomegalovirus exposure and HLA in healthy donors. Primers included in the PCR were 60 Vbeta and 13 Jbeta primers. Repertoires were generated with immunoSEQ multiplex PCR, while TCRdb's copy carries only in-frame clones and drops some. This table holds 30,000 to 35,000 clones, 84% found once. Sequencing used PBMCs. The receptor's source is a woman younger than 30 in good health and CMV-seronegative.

DNA for the CDR3: TGTGCCAGCAGCCCGCGGAGGGGTGGCACAGATACGCAGTATTTT. Amino acids: CASSPRRGGTDTQYF. The chain has TRBV7-9 and TRBJ2-3; a weak D match, TRBD2 (6 bases). The CDR3 loop spans 15 amino acids. Germline V gene sequence: CDR1 SEHNR, CDR2 FQNEAQ (reference sequence). The germline V and J ends were trimmed by 5 bases and 1 base, with 13 bases remaining between them.